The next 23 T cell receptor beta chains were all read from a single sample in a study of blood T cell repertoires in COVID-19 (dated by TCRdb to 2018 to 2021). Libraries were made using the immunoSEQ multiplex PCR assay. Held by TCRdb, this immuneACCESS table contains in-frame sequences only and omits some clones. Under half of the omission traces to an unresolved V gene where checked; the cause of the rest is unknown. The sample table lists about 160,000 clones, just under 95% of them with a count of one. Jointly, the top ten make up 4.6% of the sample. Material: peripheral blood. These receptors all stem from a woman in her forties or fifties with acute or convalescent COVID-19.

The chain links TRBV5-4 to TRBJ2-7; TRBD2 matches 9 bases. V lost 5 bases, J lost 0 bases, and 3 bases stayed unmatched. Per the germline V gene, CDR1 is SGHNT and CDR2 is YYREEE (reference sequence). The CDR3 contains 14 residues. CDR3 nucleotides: TGTGCCAGCAGGGAGGGACTAGCCTCCTACGAGCAGTACTTC. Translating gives CASREGLASYEQYF.

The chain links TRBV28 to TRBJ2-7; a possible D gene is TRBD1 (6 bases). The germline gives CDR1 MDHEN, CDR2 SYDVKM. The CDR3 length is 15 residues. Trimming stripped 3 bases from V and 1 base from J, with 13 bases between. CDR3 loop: CASSFTGPPSYEQYF. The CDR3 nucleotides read TGTGCCAGCAGTTTCACAGGGCCTCCTTCCTACGAGCAGTACTTC.

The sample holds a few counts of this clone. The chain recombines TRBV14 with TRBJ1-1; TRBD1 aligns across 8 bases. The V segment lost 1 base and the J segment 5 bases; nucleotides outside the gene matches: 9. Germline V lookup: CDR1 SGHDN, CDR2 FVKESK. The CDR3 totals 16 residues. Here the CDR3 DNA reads TGTGCCAGCAGCCAAGGGCAGGGGGCTTGGCGAACTGAAGCTTTCTTT. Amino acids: CASSQGQGAWRTEAFF.

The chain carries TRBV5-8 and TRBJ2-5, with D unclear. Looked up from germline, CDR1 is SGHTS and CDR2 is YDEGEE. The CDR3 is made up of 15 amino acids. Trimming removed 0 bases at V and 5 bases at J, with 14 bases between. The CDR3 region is CASSLATGGKETQYF. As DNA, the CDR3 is TGTGCCAGCAGCTTGGCGACGGGTGGAAAGGAGACCCAGTACTTC.

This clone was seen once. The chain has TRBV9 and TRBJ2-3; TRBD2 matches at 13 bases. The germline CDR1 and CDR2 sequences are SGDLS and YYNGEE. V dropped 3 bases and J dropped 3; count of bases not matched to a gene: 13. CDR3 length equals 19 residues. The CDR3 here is CASSDIPGLAGRNTDTQYF. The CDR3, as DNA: TGTGCCAGCAGCGATATTCCGGGACTAGCGGGAAGGAATACAGATACGCAGTATTTT.

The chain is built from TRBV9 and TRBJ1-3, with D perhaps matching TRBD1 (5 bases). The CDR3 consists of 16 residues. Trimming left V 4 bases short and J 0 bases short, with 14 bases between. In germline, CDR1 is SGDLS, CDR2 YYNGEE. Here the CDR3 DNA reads TGTGCCAGCAGCCCTCGGACAAGGACCTCTGGAAACACCATATATTTT. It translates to CASSPRTRTSGNTIYF.

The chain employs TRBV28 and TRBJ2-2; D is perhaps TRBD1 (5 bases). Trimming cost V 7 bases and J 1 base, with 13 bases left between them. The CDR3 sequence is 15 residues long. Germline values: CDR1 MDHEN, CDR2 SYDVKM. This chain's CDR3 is CASNRLDKNTGELFF. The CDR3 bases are TGTGCCAGCAATCGACTGGACAAGAACACCGGGGAGCTGTTTTTT.

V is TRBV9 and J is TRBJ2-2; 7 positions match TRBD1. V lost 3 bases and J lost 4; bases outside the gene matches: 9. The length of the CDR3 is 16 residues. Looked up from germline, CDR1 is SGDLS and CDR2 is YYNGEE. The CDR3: CASSARAAGGTGELFF. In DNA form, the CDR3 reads TGTGCCAGCAGCGCTAGGGCGGCAGGGGGCACCGGGGAGCTGTTTTTT.

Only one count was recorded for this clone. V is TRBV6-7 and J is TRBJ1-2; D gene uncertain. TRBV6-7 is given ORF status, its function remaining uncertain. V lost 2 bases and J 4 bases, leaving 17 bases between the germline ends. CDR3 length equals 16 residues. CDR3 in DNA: TGTGCCAGCAGTTACCCTACGGAAGCCAGGTTCTATGGCTACACCTTC. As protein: CASSYPTEARFYGYTF.

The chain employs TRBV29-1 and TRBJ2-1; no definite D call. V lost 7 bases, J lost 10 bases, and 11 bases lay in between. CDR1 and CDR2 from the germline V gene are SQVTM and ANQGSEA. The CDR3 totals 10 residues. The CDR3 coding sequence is TGCAGCGCCCTCTTGAGGGAGCAGTTCTTC. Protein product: CSALLREQFF.

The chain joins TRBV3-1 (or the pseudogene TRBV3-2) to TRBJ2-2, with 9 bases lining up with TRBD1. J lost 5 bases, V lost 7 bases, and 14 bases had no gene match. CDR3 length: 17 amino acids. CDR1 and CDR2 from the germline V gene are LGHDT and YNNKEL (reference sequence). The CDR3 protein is CASTPPSGTGRTGELFF. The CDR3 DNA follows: TGTGCCAGCACCCCTCCTTCCGGGACAGGGAGGACCGGGGAGCTGTTTTTT.

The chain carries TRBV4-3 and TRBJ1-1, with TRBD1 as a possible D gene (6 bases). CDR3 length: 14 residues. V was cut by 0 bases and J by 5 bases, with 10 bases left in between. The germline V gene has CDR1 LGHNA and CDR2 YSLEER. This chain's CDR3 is CASSQDGRGTEAFF. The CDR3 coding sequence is TGCGCCAGCAGCCAAGATGGCAGGGGAACTGAAGCTTTCTTT.

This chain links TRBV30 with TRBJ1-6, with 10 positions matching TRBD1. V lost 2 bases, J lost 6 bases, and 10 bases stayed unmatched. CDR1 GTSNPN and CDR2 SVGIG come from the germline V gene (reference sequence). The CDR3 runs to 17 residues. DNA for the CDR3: TGTGCCTGGAGTCCCAGACAGGGGGCATTTGGTAATTCACCCCTCCACTTT. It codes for CAWSPRQGAFGNSPLHF.

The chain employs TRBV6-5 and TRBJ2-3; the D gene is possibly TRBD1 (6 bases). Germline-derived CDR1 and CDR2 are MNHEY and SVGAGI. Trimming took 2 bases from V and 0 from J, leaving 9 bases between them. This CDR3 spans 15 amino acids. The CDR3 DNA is TGTGCCAGCAGTTACGGGGGCCGTAGCACAGATACGCAGTATTTT. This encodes CASSYGGRSTDTQYF.

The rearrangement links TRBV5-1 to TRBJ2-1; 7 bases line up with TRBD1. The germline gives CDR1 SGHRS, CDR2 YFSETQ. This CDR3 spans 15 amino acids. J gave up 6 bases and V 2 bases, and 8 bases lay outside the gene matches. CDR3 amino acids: CASSFDGRQGNEQFF. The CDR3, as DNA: TGCGCCAGCAGCTTCGACGGTCGACAGGGCAATGAGCAGTTCTTC. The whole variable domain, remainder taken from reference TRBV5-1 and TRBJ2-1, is KAGVTQTPRYLIKTRGQQVTLSCSPISGHRSVSWYQQTPGQGLQFLFEYFSETQRNKGNFPGRFSGRQFSNSRSEMNVSTLELGDSALYLCASSFDGRQGNEQFFGPGTRLTVL.

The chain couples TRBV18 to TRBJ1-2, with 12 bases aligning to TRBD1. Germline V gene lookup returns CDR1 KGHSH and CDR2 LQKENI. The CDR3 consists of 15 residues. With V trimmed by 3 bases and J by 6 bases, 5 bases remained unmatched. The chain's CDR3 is CASSPTGTGGNGYTF. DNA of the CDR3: TGTGCCAGCTCACCGACCGGGACAGGGGGCAATGGCTACACCTTC.

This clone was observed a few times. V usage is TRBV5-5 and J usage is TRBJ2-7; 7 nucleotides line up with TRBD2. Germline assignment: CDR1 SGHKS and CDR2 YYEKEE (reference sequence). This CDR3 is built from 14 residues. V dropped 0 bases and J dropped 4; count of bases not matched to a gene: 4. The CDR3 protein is CASSLVLGGYEQYF. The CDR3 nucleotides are TGTGCCAGCAGCTTGGTATTGGGGGGGTACGAGCAGTACTTC.

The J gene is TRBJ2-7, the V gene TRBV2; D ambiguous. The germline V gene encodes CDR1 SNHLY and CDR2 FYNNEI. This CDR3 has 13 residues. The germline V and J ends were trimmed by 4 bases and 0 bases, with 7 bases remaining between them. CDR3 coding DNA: TGTGCCAGCAGTGGACGGAGCTCCTACGAGCAGTACTTC. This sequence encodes CASSGRSSYEQYF.

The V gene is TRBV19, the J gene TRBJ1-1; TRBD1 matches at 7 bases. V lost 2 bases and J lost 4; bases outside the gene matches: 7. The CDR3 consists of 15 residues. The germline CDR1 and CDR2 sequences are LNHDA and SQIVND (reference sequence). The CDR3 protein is CASSIRWQGGTEAFF. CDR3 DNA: TGTGCCAGTAGTATACGGTGGCAGGGGGGCACTGAAGCTTTCTTT.

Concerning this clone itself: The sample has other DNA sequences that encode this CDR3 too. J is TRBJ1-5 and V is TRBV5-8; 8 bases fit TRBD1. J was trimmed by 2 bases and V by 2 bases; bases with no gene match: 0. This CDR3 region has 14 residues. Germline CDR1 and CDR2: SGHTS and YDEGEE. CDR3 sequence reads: CASSLQGGNQPQHF. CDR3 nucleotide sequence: TGTGCCAGCAGCTTACAGGGGGGCAATCAGCCCCAGCATTTT.

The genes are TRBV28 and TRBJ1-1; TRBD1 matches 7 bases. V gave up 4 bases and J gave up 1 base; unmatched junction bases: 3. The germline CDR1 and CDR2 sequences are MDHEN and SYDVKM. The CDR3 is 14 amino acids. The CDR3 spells CASSYPGGNTEAFF. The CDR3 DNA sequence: TGTGCCAGCAGTTATCCAGGGGGGAACACTGAAGCTTTCTTT.

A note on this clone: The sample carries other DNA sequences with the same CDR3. CDR3 coding DNA: TGTGCCTGGTCCCGACAGGGGTATGGCTACACCTTC. It translates to CAWSRQGYGYTF. The chain combines TRBV30 with TRBJ1-2, with 8 bases aligning to TRBD1. CDR1 is GTSNPN, CDR2 SVGIG, per germline (reference sequence). The CDR3 extends over 12 amino acids. J lost 5 bases, V lost 5 bases, and 4 bases had no gene match. Together with reference TRBV30 and TRBJ1-2, the CDR3 gives the full variable domain: SQTIHQWPATLVQPVGSPLSLECTVEGTSNPNLYWYRQAAGRGLQLLFYSVGIGQISSEVPQNLSASRPQDRQFILSSKKLLLSDSGFYLCAWSRQGYGYTFGSGTRLTVV.

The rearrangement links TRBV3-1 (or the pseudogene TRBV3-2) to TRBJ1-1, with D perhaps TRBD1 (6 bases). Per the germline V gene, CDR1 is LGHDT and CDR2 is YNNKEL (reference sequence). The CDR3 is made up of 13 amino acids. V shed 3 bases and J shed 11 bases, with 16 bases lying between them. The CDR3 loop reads CASSQGGAANAFF. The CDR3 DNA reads TGTGCCAGCAGCCAGGGGGGGGCCGCCAACGCTTTCTTT.